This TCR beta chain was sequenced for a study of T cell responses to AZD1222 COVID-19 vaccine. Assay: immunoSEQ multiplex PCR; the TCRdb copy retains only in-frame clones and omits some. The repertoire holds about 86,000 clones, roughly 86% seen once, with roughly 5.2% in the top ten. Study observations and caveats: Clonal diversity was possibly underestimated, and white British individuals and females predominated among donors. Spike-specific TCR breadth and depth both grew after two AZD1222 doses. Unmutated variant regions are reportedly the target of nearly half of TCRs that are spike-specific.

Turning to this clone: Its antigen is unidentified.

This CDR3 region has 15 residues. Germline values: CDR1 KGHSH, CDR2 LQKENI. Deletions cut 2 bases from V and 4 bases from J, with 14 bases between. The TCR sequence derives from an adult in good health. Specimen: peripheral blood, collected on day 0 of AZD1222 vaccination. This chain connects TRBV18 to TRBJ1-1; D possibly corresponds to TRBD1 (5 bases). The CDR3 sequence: CASSPSKQGSTEAFF. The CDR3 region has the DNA TGTGCCAGCTCACCATCTAAGCAGGGATCCACTGAAGCTTTCTTT.